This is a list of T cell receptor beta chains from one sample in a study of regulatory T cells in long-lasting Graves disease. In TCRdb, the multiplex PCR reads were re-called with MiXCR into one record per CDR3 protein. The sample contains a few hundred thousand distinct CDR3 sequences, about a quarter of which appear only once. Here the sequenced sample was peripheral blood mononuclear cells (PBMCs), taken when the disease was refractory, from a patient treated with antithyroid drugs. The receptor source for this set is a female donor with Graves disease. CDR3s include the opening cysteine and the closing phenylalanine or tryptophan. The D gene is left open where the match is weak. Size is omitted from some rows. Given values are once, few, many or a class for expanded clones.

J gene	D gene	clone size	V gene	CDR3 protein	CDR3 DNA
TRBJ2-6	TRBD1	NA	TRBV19	CASSFGQGASGANVLTF	TGTGCCAGTAGTTTTGGACAGGGGGCTTCAGGGGCCAACGTCCTGACTTTC
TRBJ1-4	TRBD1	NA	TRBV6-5	CASSYSTGVNEKLFF	TGTGCCAGCAGTTACTCGACAGGGGTGAATGAAAAACTGTTTTTT
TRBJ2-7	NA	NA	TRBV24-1	CATSDSGVGYEQYF	TGTGCCACCAGTGACTCCGGGGTAGGCTACGAGCAGTACTTC
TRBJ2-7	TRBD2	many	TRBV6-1	CASSILAGGEQYF	TGTGCCAGCAGCATACTAGCGGGAGGCGAGCAGTACTTC
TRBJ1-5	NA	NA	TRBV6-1	CASSRDQPQHF	TGTGCCAGCAGTCGGGACCAGCCCCAGCATTTT
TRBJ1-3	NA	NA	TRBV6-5	CASSYSWTAGNTIYF	TGTGCCAGCAGTTACTCGTGGACAGCTGGAAACACCATATATTTT
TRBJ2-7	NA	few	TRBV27	CASSLRGGSDEQYF	TGTGCCAGCAGTTTACGAGGAGGGTCGGACGAGCAGTACTTC
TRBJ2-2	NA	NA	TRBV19	CASRRGPNTGELFF	TGTGCCAGTAGGCGCGGGCCGAACACCGGGGAGCTGTTTTTT
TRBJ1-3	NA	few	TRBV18	CASSPSPARGNTIYF	TGTGCCAGCTCACCATCGCCAGCCCGTGGGAACACCATATATTTT
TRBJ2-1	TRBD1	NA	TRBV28	CASRGVGQGRNEQFF	TGTGCCAGCAGGGGGGTCGGACAGGGGAGAAACGAGCAGTTCTTC
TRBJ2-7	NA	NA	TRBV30	CAWQQGLYEQYF	TGTGCCTGGCAACAGGGACTCTACGAGCAGTACTTC
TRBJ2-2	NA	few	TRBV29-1	CSVARGIGELFF	TGCAGCGTTGCGAGGGGCATCGGGGAGCTGTTTTTT
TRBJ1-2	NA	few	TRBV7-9	CATVPAEGATGYTF	TGTGCCACCGTGCCGGCGGAGGGTGCCACTGGCTACACCTTC
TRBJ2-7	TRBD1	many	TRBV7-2	CASSLGQARYEQYF	TGTGCCAGCAGCTTGGGACAGGCGAGGTACGAGCAGTACTTC
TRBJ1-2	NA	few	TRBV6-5	CASSYSGLQVDGYTF	TGTGCCAGCAGTTACTCGGGACTACAGGTGGATGGCTACACCTTC
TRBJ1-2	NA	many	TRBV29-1	CSVEGSDFYGYTF	TGCAGCGTTGAGGGGTCGGATTTCTATGGCTACACCTTC
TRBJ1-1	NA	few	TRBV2	CASRPLRGANPEAFF	TGTGCCAGCAGACCCCTGAGGGGGGCCAACCCTGAAGCTTTCTTT
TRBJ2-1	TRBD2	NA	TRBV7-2	CASSLASAGGPGYEQFF	TGTGCCAGCAGCTTAGCATCAGCGGGAGGGCCGGGTTATGAGCAGTTCTTC
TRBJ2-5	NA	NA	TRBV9	CASSNSLGETQYF	TGTGCCAGCTCGAACAGCCTTGGGGAGACCCAGTACTTC
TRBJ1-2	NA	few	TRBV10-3	CAISGSNGYTF	TGTGCCATCAGTGGGTCGAATGGCTACACCTTC
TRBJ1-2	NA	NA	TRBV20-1	CQLDANYGYTF	TGCCAGTTAGACGCTAACTATGGCTACACCTTC
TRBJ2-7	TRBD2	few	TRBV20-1	CSASLLAGVGEQYF	TGCAGTGCTAGTCTCCTAGCGGGAGTAGGGGAGCAGTACTTC
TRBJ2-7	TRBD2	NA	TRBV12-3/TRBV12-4	CASTRRLAGGSSYEQYF	TGTGCCAGCACCCGAAGGTTGGCGGGAGGAAGCTCCTACGAGCAGTACTTC
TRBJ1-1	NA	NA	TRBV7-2	CASPGVGNTEAFF	TGTGCCAGCCCCGGGGTTGGGAACACTGAAGCTTTCTTT
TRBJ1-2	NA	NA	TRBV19	CAGSIDPGNYGYTF	TGTGCCGGTAGTATAGATCCCGGGAACTATGGCTACACCTTC
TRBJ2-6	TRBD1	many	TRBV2	CAQQGQGPSGANVLTF	TGTGCCCAACAGGGACAGGGCCCCTCTGGGGCCAACGTCCTGACTTTC
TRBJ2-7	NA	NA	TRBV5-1	CASSLVGSWDRNVHYEQYF	TGCGCCAGCAGCCTCGTCGGGTCTTGGGACCGCAATGTTCACTACGAGCAGTACTTC
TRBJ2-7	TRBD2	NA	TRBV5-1	CASSLGPAGGSSHEQYF	TGCGCCAGCAGCTTGGGGCCCGCGGGAGGATCCTCCCACGAGCAGTACTTC